These 8 T cell receptor beta chains were sequenced from one sample in a study of CD8 T cells in Susac syndrome. RNA in amounts of about 0.45 to 1 ug was reverse transcribed with random hexamers. In TCRdb, the immunoSEQ multiplex PCR reads were re-called with MiXCR into one record per CDR3 protein. The sample yields a few hundred thousand distinct CDR3 sequences, 90% to 95% seen once. Sequenced material: CD4+ T cells from PBMCs. The origin of the receptors is a human donor with multiple sclerosis.

The chain is built from TRBV20-1 and TRBJ1-5; the match to TRBD1 covers 9 bases. V was clipped by 5 bases and J by 0 bases; unmatched bases: 11. CDR1 and CDR2 from the germline V gene are DFQATT and SNEGSKA (reference sequence). The CDR3 runs to 17 residues. CDR3 bases: TGCAGTGCTCAGTCGGGACAGGGCCTCGGTAGCAATCAGCCCCAGCATTTT. The encoded protein is CSAQSGQGLGSNQPQHF.

V gene TRBV7-2 combines with J gene TRBJ2-5; 9 bases are shared with TRBD2. Germline V gene sequence: CDR1 SGHTA, CDR2 FQGNSA. The CDR3 spans 14 residues. Trimming removed 4 bases from V and 5 bases from J; junction bases left unmatched: 5. CDR3 loop: CASSWAGGQETQYF. In DNA, the CDR3 is TGTGCCAGCAGCTGGGCGGGGGGGCAGGAGACCCAGTACTTC.

The chain has TRBV2 and TRBJ1-2, with D perhaps TRBD1 (5 bases). CDR1 SNHLY and CDR2 FYNNEI come from the germline V gene. Trimming took off 3 bases at V and 0 bases at J, with 11 bases between the two ends. The CDR3 is made up of 15 amino acids. CDR3 DNA sequence: TGTGCCAGCAGTGACAGGGCCCCAACTAACTATGGCTACACCTTC. This gives the protein CASSDRAPTNYGYTF.

This chain links TRBV21-1 with TRBJ1-2. TRBV21-1 is flagged as a pseudogene. The CDR3 consists of 13 residues. CDR3 in amino acids: CASSKGRPRGYTF. CDR3 coding DNA: TGTGCCAGCAGCAAAGGACGGCCAAGGGGCTACACCTTC.

The chain employs TRBV7-9 and TRBJ2-7; the D is unclear. The germline V gene encodes CDR1 SEHNR and CDR2 FQNEAQ (reference sequence). The CDR3 consists of 14 residues. The germline V and J ends were trimmed by 7 bases and 5 bases, with 18 bases remaining between them. In DNA, the CDR3 is TGTGCCAGCACTGAGTTCGGAATGGGCCACGAGCAGTACTTC. As protein: CASTEFGMGHEQYF. The whole variable domain, filled in from reference TRBV7-9 and TRBJ2-7, reads DTGVSQNPRHKITKRGQNVTFRCDPISEHNRLYWYRQTLGQGPEFLTYFQNEAQLEKSRLLSDRFSAERPKGSFSTLEIQRTEQGDSAMYLCASTEFGMGHEQYFGPGTRLTVT.

The chain carries TRBV10-3 and TRBJ1-1, with D maybe TRBD1 (5 bases). The germline V and J ends were trimmed by 2 bases and 6 bases, with 13 bases remaining between them. The CDR3 is 14 residues long. Germline V gene data show CDR1 as ENHRY and CDR2 as SYGVKD. CDR3 residues: CAISEEVRVAEAFF. For the CDR3, the DNA is TGTGCCATCAGTGAGGAAGTCAGGGTCGCTGAAGCTTTCTTT.

The rearrangement links TRBV12-3 or TRBV12-4 to TRBJ1-6; D is uncertain. This CDR3 is built from 14 residues. V was trimmed by 4 bases and J by 9 bases, leaving 13 bases between them. The CDR3 reads CASSWKEKSSPLHF. For the CDR3, the DNA is TGTGCCAGCAGTTGGAAAGAGAAAAGTTCACCCCTCCACTTT.

The V and J genes are TRBV7-9 and TRBJ1-2; D is ambiguous. This CDR3 spans 14 amino acids. With 1 base removed from V and 3 bases from J, the gap between germline ends came to 9 bases. CDR1 SEHNR and CDR2 FQNEAQ come from the germline V gene (reference sequence). The CDR3 spells CASSLGAVDYGYTF. CDR3 sequence (DNA): TGTGCCAGCAGCTTAGGGGCAGTCGACTATGGCTACACCTTC.